Sequencing of this T cell receptor (beta chain) was carried out in a study of blood T cell repertoires in COVID-19. Per the germline V gene, CDR1 is MNHEY and CDR2 is SMNVEV (reference sequence). This CDR3 is built from 14 residues. The V gene lost 7 bases and the J gene lost 5 bases, with 18 bases spanning the gap. Clones were read by immunoSEQ multiplex PCR, and TCRdb kept only the in-frame ones, dropping some. The sample holds 85,000 to 95,000 clones; around nine tenths are singletons and the top ten take around 20%. This chain joins TRBV27 and TRBJ2-7, with TRBD1 as a possible D gene (6 bases). The receptor was derived from an elderly woman with acute or convalescent COVID-19. The sequencing input was peripheral blood. CDR3 in amino acids: CASTSLGAGHEQYF. CDR3 nucleotides: TGTGCCAGCACCTCTTTGGGGGCAGGGCACGAGCAGTACTTC.